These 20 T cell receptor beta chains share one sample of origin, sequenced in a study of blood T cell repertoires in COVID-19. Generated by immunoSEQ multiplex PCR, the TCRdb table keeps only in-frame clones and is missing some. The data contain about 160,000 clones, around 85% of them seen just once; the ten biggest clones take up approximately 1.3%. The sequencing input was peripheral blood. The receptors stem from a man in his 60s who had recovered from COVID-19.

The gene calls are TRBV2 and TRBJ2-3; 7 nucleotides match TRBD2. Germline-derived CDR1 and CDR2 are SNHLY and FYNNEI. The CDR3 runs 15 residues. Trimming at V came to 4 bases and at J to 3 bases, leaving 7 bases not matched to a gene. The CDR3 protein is CASSGPAGQTDTQYF. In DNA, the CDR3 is TGTGCCAGCAGTGGGCCAGCGGGGCAGACAGATACGCAGTATTTT.

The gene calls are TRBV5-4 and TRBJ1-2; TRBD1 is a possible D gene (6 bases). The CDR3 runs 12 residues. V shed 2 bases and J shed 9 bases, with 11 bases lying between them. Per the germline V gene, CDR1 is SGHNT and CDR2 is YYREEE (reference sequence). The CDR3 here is CASSFNRASYTF. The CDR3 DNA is TGTGCCAGCAGCTTCAACAGGGCGAGCTACACCTTC. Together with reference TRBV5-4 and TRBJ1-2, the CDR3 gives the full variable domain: ETGVTQSPTHLIKTRGQQVTLRCSSQSGHNTVSWYQQALGQGPQFIFQYYREEENGRGNFPPRFSGLQFPNYSSELNVNALELDDSALYLCASSFNRASYTFGSGTRLTVV.

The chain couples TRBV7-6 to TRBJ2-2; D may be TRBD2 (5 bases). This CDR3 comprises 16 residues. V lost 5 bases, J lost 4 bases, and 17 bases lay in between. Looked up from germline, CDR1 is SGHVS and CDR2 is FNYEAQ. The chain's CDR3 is CASSPRRSASTGELFF. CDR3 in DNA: TGTGCCAGCAGCCCCAGGAGGAGTGCCAGCACCGGGGAGCTGTTTTTT.

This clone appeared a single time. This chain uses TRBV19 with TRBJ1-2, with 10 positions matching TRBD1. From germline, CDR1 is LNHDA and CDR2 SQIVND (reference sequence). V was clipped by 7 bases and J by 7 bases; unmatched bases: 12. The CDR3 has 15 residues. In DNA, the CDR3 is TGTGCCAGTATTACGACCGGGACAGGGGTTGGTGGCTACACCTTC. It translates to CASITTGTGVGGYTF.

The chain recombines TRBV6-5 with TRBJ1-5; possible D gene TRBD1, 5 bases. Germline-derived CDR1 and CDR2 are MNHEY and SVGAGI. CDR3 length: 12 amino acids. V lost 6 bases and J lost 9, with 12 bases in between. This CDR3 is CASRGRSGPQHF. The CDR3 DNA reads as TGTGCCAGCAGGGGGCGGTCTGGGCCCCAGCATTTT.

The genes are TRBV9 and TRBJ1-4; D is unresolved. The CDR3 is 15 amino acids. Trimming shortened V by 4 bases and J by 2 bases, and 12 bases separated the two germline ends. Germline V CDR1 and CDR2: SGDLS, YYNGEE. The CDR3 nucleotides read TGTGCCAGCAGCTCCGGGGTGGGCACTAATGAAAAACTGTTTTTT. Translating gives CASSSGVGTNEKLFF. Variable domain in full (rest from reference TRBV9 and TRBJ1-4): DSGVTQTPKHLITATGQRVTLRCSPRSGDLSVYWYQQSLDQGLQFLIQYYNGEERAKGNILERFSAQQFPDLHSELNLSSLELGDSALYFCASSSGVGTNEKLFFGSGTQLSVL.

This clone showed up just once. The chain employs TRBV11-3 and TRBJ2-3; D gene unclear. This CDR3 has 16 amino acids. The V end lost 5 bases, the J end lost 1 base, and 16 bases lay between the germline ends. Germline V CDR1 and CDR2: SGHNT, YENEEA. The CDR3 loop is CASSLQLGVGTDTQYF. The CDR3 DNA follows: TGTGCCAGCAGCCTCCAGCTAGGAGTGGGCACAGATACGCAGTATTTT.

CDR3 in amino acids: CASTLGRGLGETQYF. Here the CDR3 DNA reads TGTGCCAGTACTTTAGGGCGAGGGCTTGGAGAGACCCAGTACTTC. The chain has TRBV19 and TRBJ2-5; maybe TRBD2 (5 bases). Per the germline V gene, CDR1 is LNHDA and CDR2 is SQIVND (reference sequence). V lost 7 bases to trimming and J lost 4 bases, with 19 bases between them. This CDR3 has 15 residues.

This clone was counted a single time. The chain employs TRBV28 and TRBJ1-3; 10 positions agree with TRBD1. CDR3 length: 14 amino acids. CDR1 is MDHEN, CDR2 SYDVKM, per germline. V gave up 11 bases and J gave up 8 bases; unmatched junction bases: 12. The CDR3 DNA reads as TGTGCCGCAAAGTTGCGACAGGGGGCGGACACCATATATTTT. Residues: CAAKLRQGADTIYF.

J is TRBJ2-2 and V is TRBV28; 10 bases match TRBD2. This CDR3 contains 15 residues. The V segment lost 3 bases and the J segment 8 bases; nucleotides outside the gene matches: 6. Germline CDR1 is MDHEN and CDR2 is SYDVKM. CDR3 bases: TGTGCCAGCAGTTTTCCTAGCGGGAGATCTGGGGAGCTGTTTTTT. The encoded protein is CASSFPSGRSGELFF.

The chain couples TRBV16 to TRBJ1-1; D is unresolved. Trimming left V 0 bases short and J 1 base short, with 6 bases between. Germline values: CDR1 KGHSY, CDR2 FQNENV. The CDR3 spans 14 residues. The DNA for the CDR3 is TGTGCCAGCAGCCAATCTACGGGGAACACTGAAGCTTTCTTT. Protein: CASSQSTGNTEAFF.

CDR3: CASSPGGRHDTQYF. In nucleotides, the CDR3 is TGTGCCAGCTCACCGGGGGGACGTCATGATACGCAGTATTTT. The chain joins TRBV18 to TRBJ2-3; D is perhaps TRBD2 (6 bases). Germline CDR1 is KGHSH and CDR2 is LQKENI. V shed 3 bases and J shed 6 bases, with 13 bases lying between them. This CDR3 comprises 14 residues.

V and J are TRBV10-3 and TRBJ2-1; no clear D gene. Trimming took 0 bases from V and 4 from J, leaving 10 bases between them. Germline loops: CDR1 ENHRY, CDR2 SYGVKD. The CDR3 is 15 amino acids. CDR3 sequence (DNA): TGTGCCATCAGTGAGTCAGAGGCATATTACAATGAGCAGTTCTTC. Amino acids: CAISESEAYYNEQFF.

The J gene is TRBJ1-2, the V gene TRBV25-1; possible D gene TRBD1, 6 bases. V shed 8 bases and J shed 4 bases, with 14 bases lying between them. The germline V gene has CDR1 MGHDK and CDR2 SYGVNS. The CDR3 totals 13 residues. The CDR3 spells CASWAGTFYGYTF. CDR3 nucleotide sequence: TGTGCCAGCTGGGCAGGGACATTCTATGGCTACACCTTC.

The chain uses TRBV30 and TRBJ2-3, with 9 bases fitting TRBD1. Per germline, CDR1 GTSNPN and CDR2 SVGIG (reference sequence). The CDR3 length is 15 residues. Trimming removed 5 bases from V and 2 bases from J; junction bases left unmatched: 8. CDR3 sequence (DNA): TGTGCCTGGTCCAGGGGACAGGGTTACACAGATACGCAGTATTTT. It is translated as CAWSRGQGYTDTQYF.

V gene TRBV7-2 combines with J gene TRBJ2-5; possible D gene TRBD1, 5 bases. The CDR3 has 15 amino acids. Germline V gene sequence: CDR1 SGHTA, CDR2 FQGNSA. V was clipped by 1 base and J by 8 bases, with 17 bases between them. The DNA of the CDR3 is TGTGCCAGCAGCTTAGGACGACAGAGTACCGAAACCCAGTACTTC. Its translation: CASSLGRQSTETQYF.

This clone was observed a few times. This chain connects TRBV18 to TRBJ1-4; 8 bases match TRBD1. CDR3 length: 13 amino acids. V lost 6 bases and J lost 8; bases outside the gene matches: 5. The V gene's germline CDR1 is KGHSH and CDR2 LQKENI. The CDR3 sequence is CASSTGGGEKLFF. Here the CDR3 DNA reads TGTGCCAGCTCTACAGGGGGAGGCGAAAAACTGTTTTTT.

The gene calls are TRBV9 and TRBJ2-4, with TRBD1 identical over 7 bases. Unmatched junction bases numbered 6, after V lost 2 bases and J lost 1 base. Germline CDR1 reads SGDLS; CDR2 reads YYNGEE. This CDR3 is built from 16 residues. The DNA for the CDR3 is TGTGCCAGCAGCGTTGAAGCGACAGGGGCCAAAAACATTCAGTACTTC. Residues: CASSVEATGAKNIQYF.

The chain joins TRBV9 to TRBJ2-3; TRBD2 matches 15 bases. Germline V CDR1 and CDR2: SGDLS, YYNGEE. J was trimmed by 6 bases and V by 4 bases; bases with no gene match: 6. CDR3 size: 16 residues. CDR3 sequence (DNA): TGTGCCAGCAGCTTTTGGACTAGCGGGGGGGCCGATACGCAGTATTTT. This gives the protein CASSFWTSGGADTQYF.

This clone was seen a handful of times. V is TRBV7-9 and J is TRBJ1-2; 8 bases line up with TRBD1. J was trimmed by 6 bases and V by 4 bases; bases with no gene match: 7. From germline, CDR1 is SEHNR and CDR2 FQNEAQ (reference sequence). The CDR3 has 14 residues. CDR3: CASSSRTGLNGYTF. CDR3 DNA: TGTGCCAGCAGCTCTCGGACAGGGCTAAATGGCTACACCTTC.